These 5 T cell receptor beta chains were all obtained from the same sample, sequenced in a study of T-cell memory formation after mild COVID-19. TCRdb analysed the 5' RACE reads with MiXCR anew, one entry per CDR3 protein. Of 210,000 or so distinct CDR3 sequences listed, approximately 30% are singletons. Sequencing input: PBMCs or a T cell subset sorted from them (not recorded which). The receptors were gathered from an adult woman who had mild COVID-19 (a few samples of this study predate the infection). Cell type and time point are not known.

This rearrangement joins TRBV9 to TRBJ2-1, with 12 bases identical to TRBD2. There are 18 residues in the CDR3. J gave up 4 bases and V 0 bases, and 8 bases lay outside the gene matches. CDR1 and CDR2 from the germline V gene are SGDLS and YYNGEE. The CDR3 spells CASSVVDPGLAGYNEQFF. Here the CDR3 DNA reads TGTGCCAGCAGCGTAGTCGACCCTGGACTAGCGGGATACAATGAGCAGTTCTTC.

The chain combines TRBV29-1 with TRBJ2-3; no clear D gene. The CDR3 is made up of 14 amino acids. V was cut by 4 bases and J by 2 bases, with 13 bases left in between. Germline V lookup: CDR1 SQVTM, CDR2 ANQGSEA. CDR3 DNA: TGCAGCGTTGCACCTGGGCTTCACACAGATACGCAGTATTTT. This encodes CSVAPGLHTDTQYF.

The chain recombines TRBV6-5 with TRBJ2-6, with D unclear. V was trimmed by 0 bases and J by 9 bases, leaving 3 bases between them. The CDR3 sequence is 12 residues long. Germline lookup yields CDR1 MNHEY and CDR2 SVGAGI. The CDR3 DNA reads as TGTGCCAGCAGTTACTCGGACAACGTCCTGACTTTC. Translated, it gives CASSYSDNVLTF.

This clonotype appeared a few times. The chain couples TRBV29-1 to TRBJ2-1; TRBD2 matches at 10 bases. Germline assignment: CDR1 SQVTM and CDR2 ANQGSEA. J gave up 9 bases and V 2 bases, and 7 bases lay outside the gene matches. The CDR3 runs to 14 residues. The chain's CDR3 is CSVERASGGVEQFF. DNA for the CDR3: TGCAGCGTTGAAAGGGCTAGCGGGGGTGTTGAGCAGTTCTTC.

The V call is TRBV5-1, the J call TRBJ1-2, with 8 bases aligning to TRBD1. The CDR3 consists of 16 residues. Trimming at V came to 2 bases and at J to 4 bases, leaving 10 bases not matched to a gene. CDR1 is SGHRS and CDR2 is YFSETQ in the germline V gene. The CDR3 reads CASSLDPGQALYGYTF. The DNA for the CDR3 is TGCGCCAGCAGCTTAGACCCGGGACAGGCGCTCTATGGCTACACCTTC.